The clone carrying this T cell receptor (beta chain) was counted a few times. Within the library, unique molecular identifiers were attached to each individual cDNA molecule. TCRdb independently ran MiXCR on the RACE reads; one entry per CDR3 protein. The sample shows about 350,000 distinct CDR3 sequences, around 5.5% of them seen only once. This specimen comes from a study of human T cells and chemical hapten exposure. Time point indicated: pre-sensitization, week 0. Treatment here: therapeutic diphenylcyclopropenone sensitization with weekly scalp DPC. The length of the CDR3 is 14 residues. The germline V and J ends were trimmed by 4 bases and 6 bases, with 12 bases remaining between them.

The sequence was obtained from a woman aged 18-35 years with alopecia areata. Some clones in this sample may be carry-over from other donors' samples. This specimen consisted of whole blood, obtained in connection with sensitization to the hapten diphenylcyclopropenone (DPC). The V gene is TRBV12-3 or TRBV12-4, the J gene TRBJ2-2; D is possibly TRBD1 (5 bases). The chain's CDR3 is CASSSNQGSGELFF. The CDR3 DNA follows: TGTGCCAGCAGTTCGAACCAGGGTTCCGGGGAGCTGTTTTTT.